A single sample gave rise to the 16 T cell receptor beta chains below, sequenced in a study of Ad26.COV2.S vaccination and SARS-CoV-2 variants. Data came from immunoSEQ multiplex PCR; TCRdb stores just in-frame clones and leaves some out. The table shows fewer than 400,000 clones, with 85% to 90% occurring only once. Treatment: about 20 received Ad26.COV2.S at low or high dose, single or two shots; about 5 received placebo; per-sample allocation not given. Samples analyzed were those drawn on day 63 after the first vaccine or placebo injection. The sample in question was peripheral blood, obtained in a trial of Ad26.COV2.S vaccine versus placebo. These receptors all come from a person between 18 and 60 years old who received the Ad26.COV2.S COVID-19 vaccine or a placebo.

This chain uses TRBV6-5 with TRBJ1-1; D is undetermined. CDR1 and CDR2 (germline): MNHEY, SVGAGI. CDR3 size: 13 residues. V lost 2 bases and J 4 bases, leaving 8 bases between the germline ends. The CDR3 DNA follows: TGTGCCAGCAGTTACACTCAATCCACTGAAGCTTTCTTT. Translation gives CASSYTQSTEAFF.

The chain has TRBV4-3 and TRBJ1-2, with 8 bases lining up with TRBD1. Germline loops: CDR1 LGHNA, CDR2 YSLEER. This CDR3 has 14 amino acids. V was pared by 4 bases and J by 3 bases, with 4 bases of the junction left unmatched. The CDR3 DNA reads as TGCGCCAGCAGCCGACAGGGGACAGACTATGGCTACACCTTC. It codes for CASSRQGTDYGYTF.

The chain has TRBV20-1 and TRBJ2-4, with unresolved D. This CDR3 is built from 18 residues. Germline CDR1 and CDR2: DFQATT and SNEGSKA (reference sequence). V lost 3 bases and J 0 bases, leaving 21 bases between the germline ends. For the CDR3, the DNA is TGCAGTGCTAGTGGCAGATCAGTCTTACCACTAGCCAAAAACATTCAGTACTTC. Its translation: CSASGRSVLPLAKNIQYF.

The CDR3 sequence: CASSARTSGKAYNEQFF. In DNA form, the CDR3 reads TGTGCCAGCAGTGCCCGGACTAGCGGGAAGGCCTACAATGAGCAGTTCTTC. V and J are TRBV6-1 and TRBJ2-1, with TRBD2 identical over 12 bases. Germline V gives CDR1 MNHNS, CDR2 SASEGT. The CDR3 loop spans 17 amino acids. After removal of 4 bases from V and 2 bases from J, the junction contained 6 bases not matched to a gene.

The chain employs TRBV19 and TRBJ2-6; the D gene is possibly TRBD1 (6 bases). Per the germline V gene, CDR1 is LNHDA and CDR2 is SQIVND (reference sequence). V lost 2 bases, J lost 2 bases, and 16 bases lay in between. This CDR3 is 18 amino acids long. The CDR3 coding sequence is TGTGCCAGTAGTATAAGGGGGAGTTGGGGAACTGGGGCCAACGTCCTGACTTTC. It specifies CASSIRGSWGTGANVLTF.

V gene TRBV28 combines with J gene TRBJ1-3; 7 bases line up with TRBD1. The germline gives CDR1 MDHEN, CDR2 SYDVKM. Trimming took 6 bases from V and 0 from J; bases not matched to a gene: 5. The CDR3 length is 15 residues. The CDR3 sequence: CASRPDRVSGNTIYF. In nucleotides, the CDR3 is TGTGCCAGCAGACCAGACAGGGTCTCTGGAAACACCATATATTTT. The full variable domain, its missing parts supplied by reference TRBV28 and TRBJ1-3, is DVKVTQSSRYLVKRTGEKVFLECVQDMDHENMFWYRQDPGLGLRLIYFSYDVKMKEKGDIPEGYSVSREKKERFSLILESASTNQTSMYLCASRPDRVSGNTIYFGEGSWLTVV.

The CDR3 nucleotides are TGCGCCAGCAGCCTACAGTCGGGTGGGACTGAAGCTTTCTTT. Translation gives CASSLQSGGTEAFF. The chain joins TRBV5-1 to TRBJ1-1; D call uncertain. There are 14 residues in the CDR3. CDR1 and CDR2 from the germline V gene are SGHRS and YFSETQ. Trimming stripped 4 bases from V and 5 bases from J, with 15 bases between.

In this sample, this clone turned up once. This rearrangement joins TRBV6-5 to TRBJ2-5; the D gene is possibly TRBD2 (5 bases). The CDR3 sequence is 14 residues long. Germline lookup yields CDR1 MNHEY and CDR2 SVGAGI. V was shortened by 0 bases and J by 4 bases, with 9 bases between the two germline ends. In DNA form, the CDR3 reads TGTGCCAGCAGTTACTCGATAGGAGGAGAGACCCAGTACTTC. It specifies CASSYSIGGETQYF.

The chain carries TRBV2 and TRBJ2-1; tentatively, D is TRBD1 (6 bases). This CDR3 comprises 13 residues. Trimming removed 7 bases from V and 5 bases from J, with 12 bases in between. The germline CDR1 and CDR2 sequences are SNHLY and FYNNEI. This chain's CDR3 is CASIGTRNNEQFF. In DNA, the CDR3 is TGTGCCAGCATCGGGACACGGAACAATGAGCAGTTCTTC.

The chain joins TRBV5-4 to TRBJ1-2; D call uncertain. Germline V gene lookup returns CDR1 SGHNT and CDR2 YYREEE (reference sequence). This CDR3 is 12 amino acids long. The V gene lost 4 bases and the J gene lost 0 bases, with 4 bases spanning the gap. CDR3 bases: TGTGCCAGCAGCCCTTCTAACTATGGCTACACCTTC. It is translated as CASSPSNYGYTF.

V gene TRBV7-9 combines with J gene TRBJ1-4; 9 bases line up with TRBD1. J lost 8 bases, V lost 6 bases, and 10 bases had no gene match. CDR3 size: 15 residues. The V gene's germline CDR1 is SEHNR and CDR2 FQNEAQ (reference sequence). CDR3 sequence (DNA): TGTGCCAGCAGAAATCCGGGACAGGGTCACGAAAAACTGTTTTTT. This encodes CASRNPGQGHEKLFF.

This chain uses TRBV6-6 with TRBJ2-3, with 9 bases that match TRBD2. This CDR3 has 16 amino acids. Germline values: CDR1 MNHNY, CDR2 SVGAGI (reference sequence). Germline trimming cut 10 bases from V and 4 bases from J; bases unmatched to any gene: 15. The CDR3 spells CATQPYSGSVADTQYF. The CDR3 DNA is TGTGCCACCCAACCCTATAGCGGGAGCGTTGCAGATACGCAGTATTTT.

The gene calls are TRBV7-9 and TRBJ1-2; no definite D call. This CDR3 region has 14 residues. V was trimmed by 7 bases and J by 2 bases, leaving 14 bases between them. Per the germline V gene, CDR1 is SEHNR and CDR2 is FQNEAQ (reference sequence). In DNA, the CDR3 is TGTGCCAGCACCTCTCAGGTGGTAAACTATGGCTACACCTTC. Residues: CASTSQVVNYGYTF.

The chain recombines TRBV29-1 with TRBJ2-1, with D uncertain. The ends were cut back, 4 bases at V and 8 bases at J, with 15 bases in the middle. The germline V gene has CDR1 SQVTM and CDR2 ANQGSEA. This CDR3 is built from 13 residues. CDR3 sequence (DNA): TGCAGCGTTGTCAGGCTATCCGGTCATGAGCAGTTCTTC. Its protein is CSVVRLSGHEQFF.

The CDR3, as DNA: TGTGCCAGCAGTTACTCGAAGGCCCCAGATACGCAGTATTTT. Translation gives CASSYSKAPDTQYF. This chain uses TRBV6-5 with TRBJ2-3; D call uncertain. The CDR3 totals 14 residues. CDR1 is MNHEY and CDR2 is SVGAGI in the germline V gene. V was trimmed by 0 bases and J by 4 bases, leaving 8 bases between them.

The rearrangement joins TRBV12-3 or TRBV12-4 to TRBJ1-1; D possibly corresponds to TRBD1 (6 bases). Trimming pared 7 bases from V and 5 bases from J, leaving 14 bases between. The CDR3 has 13 residues. The CDR3 loop is CASTTGTQTEAFF. CDR3 DNA: TGTGCCAGCACCACCGGGACACAAACTGAAGCTTTCTTT.